This T cell receptor (beta chain) is drawn from a study of response to subunit inactivated influenza vaccine. Via MiXCR, TCRdb re-called the RT-PCR reads, giving one row per CDR3 protein. The sample yields about 620,000 distinct CDR3 sequences, around 10% seen once. This clonotype was detected a few times. With 0 bases clipped from V and 6 bases from J, the junction kept 16 bases outside the gene matches. Germline V gives CDR1 DFQATT, CDR2 SNEGSKA (reference sequence). This CDR3 has 18 amino acids. This same sample was also taken into another study, of T cells expressing NK-cell markers. According to that study: UMIs accompanied the 5'RACE template switching by which TCR beta cDNA was made.

This TCR was sampled from a man aged 50-60 years who received an inactivated influenza vaccine. This rearrangement joins TRBV20-1 to TRBJ2-1; 8 bases are a match to TRBD2. Sequenced here: PBMCs from blood, sampled on the day of vaccination. The DNA for the CDR3 is TGCAGTGCTAGAGATTTCGGGTTTACTGCGGGAGGTATCAATGAGCAGTTCTTC. Encoded protein: CSARDFGFTAGGINEQFF.